This T cell receptor (beta chain) is from a study of blood T cell repertoires in COVID-19 (TCRdb year 2020). For the study in its entirety: Collaborator samples came from the United States, Italy and Spain and covered acute and convalescent phases of COVID-19. The prospective study material was composed of cDNA or gDNA derived from T cells, B-cell-depleted T cells, or PBMCs. Deeply sampled blood TCRbeta repertoires from subjects exposed to, actively infected with, or recovered from COVID-19 were included in the dataset. The repertoires were released in a freely available public database meant as a resource for research on the immune response to SARS-CoV-2. Samples came from the ongoing ImmuneRACE study (first 160 participants) plus 1,254 subjects from 6 global collaborators. The sample metadata nearly always contained a de-identified subject ID, COVID-19 status, age in years and sex. Where available, HLA class I and class II types were obtained from metadata supplied by the sample provider rather than from assay-based typing.

The study at large found these results: The quantity of clinical and demographic metadata differed by source and by participant and was supplied without curation.

A second Seattle source provided samples from volunteer blood donors who had recovered from COVID-19. The collaborating institutions used their own protocols to collect whole blood in K2EDTA tubes. For TCRbeta analysis, collaborators shipped samples as frozen whole blood, isolated PBMCs, or DNA extracted from either of those sample types. The CDR1 and CDR2 encoded by the germline V gene are SGHTA and FQGNSA. The CDR3 has 14 amino acids, counting the end cysteine and phenylalanine. The read is trimmed to its CDR3 DNA, 42 bases read in frame from base 1. The germline V end is reduced by 0 bases and the J end by 7 bases; junction bases left unmatched: 4. TCRbeta CDR3 regions were amplified from genomic DNA by means of the immunoSEQ Assay, a bias-controlled multiplex PCR. As for the authors' bioinformatics: Nucleated cell counts per sample were estimated from amplification of reference gene primers within the assay. To quantify the absolute abundance of each unique TCRbeta CDR3 rearrangement, sequence reads were collapsed and filtered. For each sample, productive Simpson clonality was calculated by taking the square root of Simpson's diversity index across productive rearrangements. Imported from immuneACCESS, the table was reduced by TCRdb to in-frame sequences with V and J called. These copies leave out some clones; in studies compared against another copy, an unresolved V gene accounts for under half, and the cause of the remainder is not known. V and J calls and clone size are as listed in that table; D and trimming were resolved from the DNA. Present in this sample are around 300,000 clones, 83% of which were seen just once. Of the sample, roughly 9.4% is held by the ten largest clones.

Notes on this clone: Its specific antigen is unknown. The record has no base qualities; no much larger clone is one base away.

The sample consisted of peripheral blood. The receptor was isolated from a woman aged 45-65 years who had recovered from COVID-19. The chain is encoded by TRBV7-2 joined to TRBJ2-7, and 9 junction bases match TRBD2. CDR3 sequence: CASSLAAGGREQYF. The nucleotides are TGTGCCAGCAGCTTAGCAGCGGGGGGACGAGAGCAGTACTTC. The CDR3 plus the reference TRBV7-2 and TRBJ2-7 genes for the other parts give the full variable domain: GAGVSQSPSNKVTEKGKDVELRCDPISGHTALYWYRQSLGQGLEFLIYFQGNSAPDKSGLPSDRFSAERTGGSVSTLTIQRTQQEDSAVYLCASSLAAGGREQYFGPGTRLTVT.